The 10 T cell receptor beta chains in this list originate from one sample, sequenced in a study of T-cell reconstitution after alpha-beta-depleted transplantation in children listed by TCRdb under 2016. What the research found in general, with its limitations: Hyperexpanded clone frequencies declined over subsequent months; after one year, T-cell counts and TCRbeta diversity were mostly attributed to newly produced T cells.

The library was prepared using PCR. Sequencing took place on an Illumina HiSeq 2500. To normalize quantification of the TCRbeta repertoire, the TCR libraries were built with molecular barcoding that relied on unique molecular identifiers. TCRdb reanalyzed the raw reads on its own, using fastp at Q25 for trimming and MiXCR for clone calling, and kept in-frame beta chains. Identical CDR3 proteins give one entry, which carries the most common genes and DNA. The sample table lists fewer than 350,000 distinct CDR3 sequences, nearly 8% of them with a count of one. Of the sample, 9.1% falls within the top ten clones. These receptors' targets are unknown. This specimen's treatment or condition label, interpreted: allogeneic hematopoietic cell transplantation with graft depleted of TCRalphabeta T cells and CD19 B cells. Specimen: peripheral blood, collected 360 days after TCRalphabeta/CD19-depleted stem cell transplant. These receptors were collected from a female patient aged 2 to 10 who had a stem cell transplant for Fanconi anemia, so the T cells may come from the graft donor.

The rearrangement uses TRBV10-3 and TRBJ2-5; D is ambiguous. V was shortened by 3 bases and J by 4 bases, with 9 bases between the two germline ends. The CDR3 is 13 amino acids. In germline, CDR1 is ENHRY, CDR2 SYGVKD. Written as DNA, the CDR3 is TGTGCCATCAGTGAAGGTTTCCCAGAGACCCAGTACTTC. This encodes CAISEGFPETQYF.

This clonotype was counted ten times or more. This chain links TRBV18 with TRBJ2-1; no clear D gene. The CDR3 loop spans 14 amino acids. Germline V lookup: CDR1 KGHSH, CDR2 LQKENI. The V and J ends lost 4 bases and 1 base respectively, with 8 bases between them. Here the CDR3 DNA reads TGTGCCAGCTCACGCAGTACTTCCTACAATGAGCAGTTCTTC. The encoded protein is CASSRSTSYNEQFF.

This clonotype was seen a handful of times. The rearrangement uses TRBV4-3 and TRBJ1-2; D unresolved. Trimming shortened V by 0 bases and J by 7 bases, and 12 bases separated the two germline ends. Germline V gene lookup returns CDR1 LGHNA and CDR2 YSLEER. CDR3 length: 14 amino acids. The CDR3 region is CASSQDGPKSGYTF. Written as DNA, the CDR3 is TGCGCCAGCAGCCAAGATGGGCCCAAGAGTGGCTACACCTTC.

This clonotype was seen many times. The chain employs TRBV7-2 and TRBJ1-3; D ambiguous. This CDR3 spans 13 amino acids. V was cut by 2 bases and J by 7 bases, with 9 bases left in between. CDR1 is SGHTA and CDR2 is FQGNSA in the germline V gene. For the CDR3, the DNA is TGTGCCAGCAGCTTATTAGGGTTGAACACCATATATTTT. It encodes CASSLLGLNTIYF.

The chain links TRBV18 to TRBJ1-1; 9 positions agree with TRBD1. Germline trimming cut 4 bases from V and 1 base from J; bases unmatched to any gene: 4. The CDR3 covers 15 residues. Germline V lookup: CDR1 KGHSH, CDR2 LQKENI. For the CDR3, the DNA is TGTGCCAGCTCACGGGACAGGGAAGCGAACACTGAAGCTTTCTTT. Translated: CASSRDREANTEAFF.

This clonotype appeared many times. The chain is built from TRBV12-3 or TRBV12-4 and TRBJ2-5; possibly TRBD1 or TRBD2 for D (5 bases each). The CDR3 extends over 13 amino acids. V lost 7 bases to trimming and J lost 5 bases, with 14 bases between them. CDR3: CASTPGPWETQYF. DNA for the CDR3: TGTGCCAGCACCCCGGGACCCTGGGAGACCCAGTACTTC.

For the CDR3, the DNA is TGTGCCAGCAGCCGTGGTGGGCCCGAATCGTTCTTC. Amino acid sequence: CASSRGGPESFF. The chain recombines TRBV11-2 with TRBJ2-1; D uncertain. The germline V and J ends were trimmed by 5 bases and 15 bases, with 17 bases remaining between them. Germline assignment: CDR1 SGHAT and CDR2 FQNNGV. CDR3 length: 12 amino acids.

In its sample, this clonotype was seen many times. The V gene is TRBV15, the J gene TRBJ2-3; a weak D match, TRBD1 (5 bases). The CDR3 spans 16 residues. Germline CDR1 reads LNHNV; CDR2 reads YYDKDF (reference sequence). The germline V and J ends were trimmed by 0 bases and 4 bases, with 14 bases remaining between them. For the CDR3, the DNA is TGTGCCACCAGCAGAGATTTTTTTGCAGGGTCAGATACGCAGTATTTT. This translates into CATSRDFFAGSDTQYF. Full variable domain (remainder filled in from reference TRBV15 and TRBJ2-3): DAMVIQNPRYQVTQFGKPVTLSCSQTLNHNVMYWYQQKSSQAPKLLFHYYDKDFNNEADTPDNFQSRRPNTSFCFLDIRSPGLGDTAMYLCATSRDFFAGSDTQYFGPGTRLTVL.

This chain joins TRBV6-5 and TRBJ1-2; D is perhaps TRBD1 (5 bases). This CDR3 spans 13 amino acids. The V gene's germline CDR1 is MNHEY and CDR2 SVGAGI. V lost 4 bases to trimming and J lost 4 bases, with 10 bases between them. The CDR3: CASSSGGGYGYTF. DNA for the CDR3: TGTGCCAGCAGTTCGGGGGGTGGCTATGGCTACACCTTC.

This clonotype was detected ten times or more. The rearrangement uses TRBV20-1 and TRBJ1-1; 7 nucleotides line up with TRBD1. The CDR3 totals 14 residues. The germline gives CDR1 DFQATT, CDR2 SNEGSKA (reference sequence). Germline trimming cut 6 bases from V and 11 bases from J; bases unmatched to any gene: 18. In DNA form, the CDR3 reads TGCAGTGCCATCCCCGGGGGACAGCCTTCGGGGGCTTTCTTT. Encoded protein: CSAIPGGQPSGAFF.